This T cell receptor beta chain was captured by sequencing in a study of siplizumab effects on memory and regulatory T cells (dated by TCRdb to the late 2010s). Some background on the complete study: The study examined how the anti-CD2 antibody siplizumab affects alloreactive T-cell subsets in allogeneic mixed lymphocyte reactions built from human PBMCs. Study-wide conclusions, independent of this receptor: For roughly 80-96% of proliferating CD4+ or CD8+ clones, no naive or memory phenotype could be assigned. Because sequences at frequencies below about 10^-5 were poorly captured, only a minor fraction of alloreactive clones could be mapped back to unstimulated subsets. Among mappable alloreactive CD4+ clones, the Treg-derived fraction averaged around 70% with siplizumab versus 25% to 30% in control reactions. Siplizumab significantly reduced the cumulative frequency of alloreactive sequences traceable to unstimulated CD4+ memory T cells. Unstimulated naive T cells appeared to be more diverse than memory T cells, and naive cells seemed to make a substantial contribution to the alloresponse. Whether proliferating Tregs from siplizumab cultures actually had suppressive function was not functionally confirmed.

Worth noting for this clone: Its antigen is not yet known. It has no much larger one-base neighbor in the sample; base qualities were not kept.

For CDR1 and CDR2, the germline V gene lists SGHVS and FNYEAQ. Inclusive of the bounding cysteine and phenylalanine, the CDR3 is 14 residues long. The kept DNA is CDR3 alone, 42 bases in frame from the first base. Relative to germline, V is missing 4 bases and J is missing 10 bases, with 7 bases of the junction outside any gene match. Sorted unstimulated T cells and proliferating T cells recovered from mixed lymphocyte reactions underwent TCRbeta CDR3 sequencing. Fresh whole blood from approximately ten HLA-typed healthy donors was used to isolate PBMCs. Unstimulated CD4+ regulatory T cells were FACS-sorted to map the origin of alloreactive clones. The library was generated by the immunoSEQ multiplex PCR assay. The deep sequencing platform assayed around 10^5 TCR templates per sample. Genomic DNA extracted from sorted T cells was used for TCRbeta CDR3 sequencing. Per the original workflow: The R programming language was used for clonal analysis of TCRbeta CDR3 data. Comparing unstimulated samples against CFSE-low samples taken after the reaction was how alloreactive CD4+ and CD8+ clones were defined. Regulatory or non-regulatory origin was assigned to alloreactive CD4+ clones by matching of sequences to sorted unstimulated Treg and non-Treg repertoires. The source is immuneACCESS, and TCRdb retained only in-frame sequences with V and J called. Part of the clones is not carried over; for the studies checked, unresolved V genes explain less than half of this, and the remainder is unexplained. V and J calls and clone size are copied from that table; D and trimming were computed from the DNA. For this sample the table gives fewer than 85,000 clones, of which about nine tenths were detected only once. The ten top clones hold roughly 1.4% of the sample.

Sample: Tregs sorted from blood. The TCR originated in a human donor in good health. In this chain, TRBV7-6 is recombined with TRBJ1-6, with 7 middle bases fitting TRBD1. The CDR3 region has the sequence CASSSDRERSPLHF. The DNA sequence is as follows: TGTGCCAGCAGCTCCGACAGGGAAAGATCACCCCTCCACTTT.